The clone carrying this T cell receptor beta chain was observed a few times. This sample is part of a study of blood T cell repertoires in COVID-19. Study background: The United States, Italy and Spain provided the acute and convalescent COVID-19 samples.

The method was immunoSEQ multiplex PCR; TCRdb's version includes in-frame clones alone and lacks a portion of them. The data contain about 270,000 clones, around 83% of them singletons. This CDR3 region has 14 residues. Germline-derived CDR1 and CDR2 are LGHDT and YNNKEL (reference sequence). The germline V and J ends were trimmed by 2 bases and 8 bases, with 15 bases remaining between them. This sequence was found in a man older than 75 with acute or convalescent COVID-19. The sequenced sample consisted of peripheral blood. The chain carries TRBV3-1 (or the pseudogene TRBV3-2) and TRBJ1-2; a weak D match, TRBD1 (5 bases). CDR3 residues: CASSQSRVSSGYTF. CDR3 sequence (DNA): TGTGCCAGCAGCCAATCCAGGGTCTCGAGCGGCTACACCTTC.